The 21 T cell receptor beta chains below all came from one sample that was sequenced in a study of blood T cell repertoires in COVID-19. Sequencing was performed with immunoSEQ multiplex PCR; in TCRdb, only in-frame clones are kept and a portion is missing. In the table there are approximately 170,000 clones, roughly 84% of which are singletons. Sequences were obtained from PBMCs or T cells enriched from blood (not recorded which). The receptor source for this set is a woman aged 45-65 years who had recovered from COVID-19.

The chain is built from TRBV2 and TRBJ2-6, with a tentative D call TRBD2 (6 bases). V lost 10 bases and J 4 bases, leaving 8 bases between the germline ends. Germline V gene lookup returns CDR1 SNHLY and CDR2 FYNNEI. This CDR3 has 12 residues. CDR3: CATRGGANVLTF. CDR3 nucleotides: TGTGCCACTCGGGGGGGGGCCAACGTCCTGACTTTC. Variable domain in full (rest from reference TRBV2 and TRBJ2-6): EPEVTQTPSHQVTQMGQEVILRCVPISNHLYFYWYRQILGQKVEFLVSFYNNEISEKSEIFDDQFSVERPDGSNFTLKIRSTKLEDSAMYFCATRGGANVLTFGAGSRLTVL.

In the case of this clone: A read error may account for a junction end that differs from germline. This sequence joins TRBV27 and TRBJ2-7; 14 bases line up with TRBD2. CDR3 length: 15 residues. From germline, CDR1 is MNHEY and CDR2 SMNVEV (reference sequence). The CDR3 spells CASSLGRTSGRPPHF. The DNA for the CDR3 is TGTGCCAGCAGTTTAGGGAGGACTAGCGGGAGGCCTCCTCACTTC.

The chain recombines TRBV4-2 with TRBJ2-3; D gene ambiguous. The V end was cut by 5 bases, the J end by 5 bases, with 5 bases between. The CDR3 is made up of 11 amino acids. CDR1 is LGHNA and CDR2 is YNFKEQ in the germline V gene. The CDR3 protein is CASSIKDTQYF. The CDR3 coding sequence is TGTGCCAGCAGCATTAAAGATACGCAGTATTTT.

This chain connects TRBV27 to TRBJ1-3; no definite D call. CDR3 size: 13 residues. V was pared by 8 bases and J by 0 bases, with 8 bases between. CDR1 and CDR2 from the germline V gene are MNHEY and SMNVEV (reference sequence). The DNA for the CDR3 is TGTGCCAGCGGAGCGAGCTCTGGAAACACCATATATTTT. It yields the protein CASGASSGNTIYF.

The J gene is TRBJ2-5, the V gene TRBV18; D not resolved. Trimming cost V 5 bases and J 2 bases, with 9 bases left between them. This CDR3 region has 13 residues. The germline V gene encodes CDR1 KGHSH and CDR2 LQKENI. The CDR3 DNA follows: TGTGCCAGCTCAACCAACAAACAAGAGACCCAGTACTTC. Protein sequence: CASSTNKQETQYF.

As DNA, the CDR3 is TGTGCCAGCAGTTTCCGCAAGGGACAGGCGGGATCTGGGGCCAACGTCCTGACTTTC. It translates to CASSFRKGQAGSGANVLTF. The genes are TRBV28 and TRBJ2-6, with 8 bases aligning to TRBD1. The V and J ends lost 3 bases and 1 base, in that order; junction bases with no gene match: 11. The CDR3 runs 19 residues. From germline, CDR1 is MDHEN and CDR2 SYDVKM.

The chain links TRBV4-3 to TRBJ2-1, with 7 bases aligning to TRBD2. The CDR3 runs to 14 residues. Germline assignment: CDR1 LGHNA and CDR2 YSLEER. V gave up 4 bases and J gave up 4 bases; unmatched junction bases: 4. The CDR3 nucleotides are TGCGCCAGCAGCCGGGAGGGGCGGTACAATGAGCAGTTCTTC. This encodes CASSREGRYNEQFF.

V and J are TRBV5-1 and TRBJ2-3; perhaps TRBD2 as D (6 bases). The length of the CDR3 is 15 residues. The germline CDR1 and CDR2 sequences are SGHRS and YFSETQ. V was trimmed by 0 bases and J by 0 bases, leaving 8 bases between them. In DNA form, the CDR3 reads TGCGCCAGCAGCTTGGCCCGGGGGAGCACAGATACGCAGTATTTT. Residues: CASSLARGSTDTQYF.

The chain links TRBV6-6 to TRBJ1-5, with 8 nucleotides matching TRBD1. The CDR3 contains 16 residues. The V gene end was trimmed by 2 bases and the J gene end by 2 bases; junction bases not matched to a gene: 5. The germline V gene encodes CDR1 MNHNY and CDR2 SVGAGI (reference sequence). CDR3 residues: CASSYPETGGNQPQHF. The CDR3 DNA reads TGTGCCAGCAGTTACCCCGAGACAGGGGGCAATCAGCCCCAGCATTTT.

This clone has a handful of counts. This rearrangement joins TRBV27 to TRBJ1-1, with TRBD1 identical over 8 bases. The length of the CDR3 is 16 residues. From germline, CDR1 is MNHEY and CDR2 SMNVEV (reference sequence). V lost 1 base and J lost 4; bases outside the gene matches: 8. The CDR3 loop is CASSLLTTGAGTEAFF. The CDR3 DNA reads TGTGCCAGCAGTTTATTGACGACAGGGGCGGGCACTGAAGCTTTCTTT.

The rearrangement links TRBV12-3 or TRBV12-4 to TRBJ1-2; a possible D gene is TRBD1 (5 bases). The CDR3 covers 13 residues. The germline V and J ends were trimmed by 3 bases and 7 bases, with 12 bases remaining between them. The DNA of the CDR3 is TGTGCCAGCAGTTTGTGGACAATGGCTGGCTACACCTTC. This translates into CASSLWTMAGYTF.

CDR3 protein: CASSLVAGEADTQYF. The CDR3 DNA reads TGTGCCAGCAGCTTAGTAGCGGGAGAGGCAGATACGCAGTATTTT. V is TRBV7-2 and J is TRBJ2-3, with 9 bases identical to TRBD2. Germline V CDR1 and CDR2: SGHTA, FQGNSA. V lost 1 base and J lost 4; bases outside the gene matches: 3. The CDR3 loop spans 15 amino acids.

The chain recombines TRBV9 with TRBJ2-5, with 8 bases aligning to TRBD2. V gave up 3 bases and J gave up 4 bases; unmatched junction bases: 2. There are 13 residues in the CDR3. Germline V gene lookup returns CDR1 SGDLS and CDR2 YYNGEE. CDR3 sequence (DNA): TGTGCCAGCAGCGCTGCGGGGGGAGAGACCCAGTACTTC. Protein sequence: CASSAAGGETQYF. Together with reference TRBV9 and TRBJ2-5, the CDR3 gives the full variable domain: DSGVTQTPKHLITATGQRVTLRCSPRSGDLSVYWYQQSLDQGLQFLIQYYNGEERAKGNILERFSAQQFPDLHSELNLSSLELGDSALYFCASSAAGGETQYFGPGTRLLVL.

The rearrangement uses TRBV5-1 and TRBJ2-7; 11 nucleotides agree with TRBD2. The V segment lost 0 bases and the J segment 4 bases; nucleotides outside the gene matches: 9. This CDR3 region has 17 residues. Germline values: CDR1 SGHRS, CDR2 YFSETQ. The DNA for the CDR3 is TGCGCCAGCAGCTTGGACCCCCTAGCGGGGGGACATTACGAGCAGTACTTC. Protein product: CASSLDPLAGGHYEQYF. Looking up the rest from reference TRBV5-1 and TRBJ2-7 gives the full variable domain: KAGVTQTPRYLIKTRGQQVTLSCSPISGHRSVSWYQQTPGQGLQFLFEYFSETQRNKGNFPGRFSGRQFSNSRSEMNVSTLELGDSALYLCASSLDPLAGGHYEQYFGPGTRLTVT.

The chain carries TRBV3-1 (or the pseudogene TRBV3-2) and TRBJ2-2, with TRBD1 matching over 10 bases. The CDR3 extends over 16 amino acids. Germline loops: CDR1 LGHDT, CDR2 YNNKEL (reference sequence). The junction had 10 bases not matched to a gene; V was cut back by 5 bases and J by 7 bases. CDR3 residues: CASSWARTGGGGELFF. The CDR3 DNA is TGTGCCAGCAGCTGGGCGCGGACAGGGGGTGGCGGGGAGCTGTTTTTT.

The V and J genes are TRBV7-2 and TRBJ1-6; no clear D gene. Germline V gene lookup returns CDR1 SGHTA and CDR2 FQGNSA. Trimming stripped 1 base from V and 10 bases from J, with 11 bases between. The CDR3 extends over 14 amino acids. The CDR3 sequence: CASSLGGVGSPLHF. In nucleotides, the CDR3 is TGTGCCAGCAGCTTAGGCGGGGTCGGGTCACCCCTCCACTTT.

The J gene is TRBJ1-2, the V gene TRBV19, with 8 bases aligning to TRBD1. The V gene end was trimmed by 5 bases and the J gene end by 5 bases; junction bases not matched to a gene: 7. The CDR3 is made up of 14 amino acids. Germline V gene data show CDR1 as LNHDA and CDR2 as SQIVND (reference sequence). DNA of the CDR3: TGTGCCAGTAGTTTACGACAGGGGCGGTATGGCTACACCTTC. As protein: CASSLRQGRYGYTF.

The chain links TRBV5-1 to TRBJ1-2; tentatively, D is TRBD1 (5 bases). The germline V gene encodes CDR1 SGHRS and CDR2 YFSETQ. Trimming shortened V by 2 bases and J by 8 bases, and 16 bases separated the two germline ends. This CDR3 is 14 amino acids long. CDR3 residues: CASSFGGRDSGYTF. For the CDR3, the DNA is TGCGCCAGCAGCTTCGGAGGGAGGGACTCGGGCTACACCTTC.

The chain carries TRBV6-5 and TRBJ1-2; possible D gene TRBD1, 6 bases. The CDR3 is 15 residues long. V lost 6 bases and J lost 4, with 18 bases in between. Germline loops: CDR1 MNHEY, CDR2 SVGAGI. For the CDR3, the DNA is TGTGCCAGCAGCGCGGGGGGCCAGAGCCCCTATGGCTACACCTTC. This codes for CASSAGGQSPYGYTF.

The V and J genes are TRBV20-1 and TRBJ1-2; 12 nucleotides agree with TRBD1. The CDR3 is 15 amino acids. Germline values: CDR1 DFQATT, CDR2 SNEGSKA (reference sequence). The J segment lost 4 bases and the V segment lost 3 bases, leaving 6 bases of the junction unmatched. The CDR3 nucleotides are TGCAGTGCTAGTGGGGACAGGGGGCTAGGCTATGGCTACACCTTC. Its protein product is CSASGDRGLGYGYTF.

This clone has a handful of counts. V gene TRBV3-1 (or the pseudogene TRBV3-2) combines with J gene TRBJ1-3; D might be TRBD1 (6 bases). Germline V gene lookup returns CDR1 LGHDT and CDR2 YNNKEL (reference sequence). Deletions cut 2 bases from V and 7 bases from J, with 15 bases between. The CDR3 spans 15 residues. CDR3 nucleotide sequence: TGTGCCAGCAGCCAAAAGGGGGGGACCGCCAACACCATATATTTT. This codes for CASSQKGGTANTIYF.